This T cell receptor beta chain was found in a study of PD-L1 blockade in urothelial cancer. The wider study: Each participant's history included 0 to 3 prior chemotherapy regimens. Analysis of the blood was performed 3 weeks (second dose) and 6 weeks after treatment start. T cells numbered a median of about 150,000 in the blood samples.

Indicated time point: peripheral blood 6 weeks after treatment start. Using immunoSEQ multiplex PCR, the repertoire was profiled, and TCRdb retains in-frame clones only, with some absent. This sample has 75,000 to 100,000 clones; 75% to 90% occur once, and the top ten carry over 7.5%. The CDR3 runs to 16 residues. Germline lookup yields CDR1 LNHDA and CDR2 SQIVND (reference sequence). Trimming left V 3 bases short and J 5 bases short, with 16 bases between. This TCR was recovered from a man in his 70s with urothelial cancer. The V and J genes are TRBV19 and TRBJ2-2; maybe TRBD1 (6 bases). Specimen: PBMCs, collected around atezolizumab (anti-PD-L1) treatment. The CDR3 DNA reads as TGTGCCAGTAGTATGAGTGGCAGGGGAAGAACCGGGGAGCTGTTTTTT. This gives the protein CASSMSGRGRTGELFF.